This T cell receptor beta chain was identified in a study of blood T cell repertoires in COVID-19. Study details: Spain, Italy and the United States supplied samples that represented acute and convalescent COVID-19. Sample material is recorded as cDNA or gDNA derived from T cells, B-cell-depleted T cells, or PBMCs.

This CDR3 has 11 residues. V shed 8 bases, J shed 8 bases, and the junction held 5 bases outside the gene matches. Germline V gene sequence: CDR1 MNHEY, CDR2 SMNVEV (reference sequence). In the original processing: Reference gene primer amplification yielded estimated nucleated cell counts. This table comes from immunoSEQ multiplex PCR, and its TCRdb copy is limited to in-frame clones, with some not included. D and trimming were read from the DNA, whereas the V and J calls and clone size are those reported in that table. The repertoire holds approximately 180,000 clones, with around 85% as singletons.

The TCR originated in a human donor with active or convalescent COVID-19. The donor label of this sample is uncertain. The J gene is TRBJ1-2, the V gene TRBV27; TRBD1 matches 7 bases. Material for sequencing was peripheral blood. The CDR3 loop is CASYSGGGYTF. CDR3 nucleotides: TGTGCCAGCTACTCAGGGGGAGGCTACACCTTC.